Below, 3 T cell receptor beta chains from the same sample are listed, as sequenced in a study of cytomegalovirus exposure and HLA in healthy donors. Vbeta (60) and Jbeta (13) primers were used in the PCR. TCRdb keeps only in-frame clones here, not all; method: immunoSEQ multiplex PCR. Seen here are around 120,000 clones, 65% to 80% observed once, and the top ten hold 3.4%. What was sequenced was PBMCs. Receptors originate from a young man in good health and CMV-seronegative.

V gene TRBV5-1 combines with J gene TRBJ2-7, with 9 bases identical to TRBD1. Germline lookup yields CDR1 SGHRS and CDR2 YFSETQ. The CDR3 totals 16 residues. The J segment lost 1 base and the V segment lost 4 bases, leaving 9 bases of the junction unmatched. The chain's CDR3 is CASSNGQGQTSYEQYF. The CDR3 nucleotides read TGCGCCAGCAGCAACGGACAGGGGCAAACTTCCTACGAGCAGTACTTC.

The gene calls are TRBV27 and TRBJ1-2; 7 bases agree with TRBD1. The CDR3 spans 15 residues. Germline values: CDR1 MNHEY, CDR2 SMNVEV (reference sequence). V shed 4 bases, J shed 3 bases, and the junction held 8 bases outside the gene matches. The chain's CDR3 is CASSSSGGKDYGYTF. CDR3 nucleotide sequence: TGTGCCAGCAGTTCTTCAGGGGGAAAGGACTATGGCTACACCTTC.

The V and J genes are TRBV5-1 and TRBJ1-4, with D possibly being TRBD1 (6 bases). Trimming pared 4 bases from V and 8 bases from J, leaving 15 bases between. The germline gives CDR1 SGHRS, CDR2 YFSETQ. The CDR3 runs 14 residues. CDR3 sequence: CASSPSLQGEKLFF. CDR3 nucleotides: TGCGCCAGCAGCCCCTCTTTGCAGGGGGAAAAACTGTTTTTT.